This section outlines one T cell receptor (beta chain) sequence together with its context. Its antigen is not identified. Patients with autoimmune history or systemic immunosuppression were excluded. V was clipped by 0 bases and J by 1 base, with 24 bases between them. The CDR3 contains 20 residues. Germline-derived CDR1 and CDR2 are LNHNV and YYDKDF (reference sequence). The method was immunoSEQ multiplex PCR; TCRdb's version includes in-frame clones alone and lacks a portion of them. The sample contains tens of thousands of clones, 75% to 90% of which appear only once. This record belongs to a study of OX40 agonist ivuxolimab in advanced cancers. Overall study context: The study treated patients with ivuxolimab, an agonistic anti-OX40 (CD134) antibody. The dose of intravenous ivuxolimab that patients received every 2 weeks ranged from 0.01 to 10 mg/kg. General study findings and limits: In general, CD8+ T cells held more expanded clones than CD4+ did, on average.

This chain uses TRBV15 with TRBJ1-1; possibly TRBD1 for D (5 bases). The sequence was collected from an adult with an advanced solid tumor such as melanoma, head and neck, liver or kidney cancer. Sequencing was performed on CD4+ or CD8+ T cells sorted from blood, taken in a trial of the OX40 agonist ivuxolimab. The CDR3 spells CATSRERTRGVLNWNTEAFF. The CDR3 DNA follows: TGTGCCACCAGCAGAGAAAGGACTCGAGGGGTCTTAAACTGGAACACTGAAGCTTTCTTT.